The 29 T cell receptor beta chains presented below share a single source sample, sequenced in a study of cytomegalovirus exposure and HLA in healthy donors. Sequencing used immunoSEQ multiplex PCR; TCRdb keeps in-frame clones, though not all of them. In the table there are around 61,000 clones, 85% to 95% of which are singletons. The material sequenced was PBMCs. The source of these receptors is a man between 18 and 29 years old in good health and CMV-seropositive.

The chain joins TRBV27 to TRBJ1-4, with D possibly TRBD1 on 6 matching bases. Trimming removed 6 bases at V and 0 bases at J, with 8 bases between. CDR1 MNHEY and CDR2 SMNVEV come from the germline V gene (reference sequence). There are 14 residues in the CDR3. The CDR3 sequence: CASRWTATNEKLFF. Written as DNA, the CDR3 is TGTGCCAGCAGGTGGACAGCAACTAATGAAAAACTGTTTTTT.

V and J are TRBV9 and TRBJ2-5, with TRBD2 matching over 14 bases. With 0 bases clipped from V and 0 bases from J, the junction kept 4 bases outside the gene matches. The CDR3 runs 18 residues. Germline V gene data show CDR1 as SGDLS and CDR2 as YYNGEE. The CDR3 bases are TGTGCCAGCAGCGTAGGGACTAGCGGGAGGAGGGACCAAGAGACCCAGTACTTC. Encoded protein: CASSVGTSGRRDQETQYF.

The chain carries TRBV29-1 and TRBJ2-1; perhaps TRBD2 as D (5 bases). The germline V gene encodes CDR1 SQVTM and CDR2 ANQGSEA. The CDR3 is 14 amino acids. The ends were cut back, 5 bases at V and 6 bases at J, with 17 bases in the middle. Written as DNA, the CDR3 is TGCAGCGTTTCTAACGGGTGGAGGATCAATGAGCAGTTCTTC. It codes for CSVSNGWRINEQFF.

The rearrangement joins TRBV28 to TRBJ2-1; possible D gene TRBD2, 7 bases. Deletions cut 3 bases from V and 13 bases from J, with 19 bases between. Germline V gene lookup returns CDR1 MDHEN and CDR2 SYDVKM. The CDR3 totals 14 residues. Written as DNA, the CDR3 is TGTGCCAGCAGTTTGGGGGGGGGCGGGAGTTCTCAGTTCTTC. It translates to CASSLGGGGSSQFF.

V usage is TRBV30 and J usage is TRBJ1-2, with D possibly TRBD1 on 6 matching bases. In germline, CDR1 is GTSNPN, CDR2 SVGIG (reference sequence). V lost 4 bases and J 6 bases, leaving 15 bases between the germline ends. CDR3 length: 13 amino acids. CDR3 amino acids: CAWTSFGGDGYTF. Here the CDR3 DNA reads TGTGCCTGGACCTCCTTTGGGGGCGATGGCTACACCTTC.

Written as DNA, the CDR3 is TGTGCCAGTAGTAGCTCGTTCGACAGATTCTCGAATGAGCAGTTCTTC. Its protein is CASSSSFDRFSNEQFF. The V and J genes are TRBV19 and TRBJ2-1, with D possibly matching TRBD1 (5 bases). Trimming removed 4 bases from V and 7 bases from J, with 20 bases in between. Looked up from germline, CDR1 is LNHDA and CDR2 is SQIVND (reference sequence). The CDR3 has 16 amino acids.

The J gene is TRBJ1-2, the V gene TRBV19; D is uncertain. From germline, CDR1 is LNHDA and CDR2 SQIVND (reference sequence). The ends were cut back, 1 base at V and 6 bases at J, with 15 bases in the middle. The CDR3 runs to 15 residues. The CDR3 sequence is CASSIAESPFDGYTF. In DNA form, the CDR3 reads TGTGCCAGTAGTATAGCAGAATCCCCTTTCGATGGCTACACCTTC.

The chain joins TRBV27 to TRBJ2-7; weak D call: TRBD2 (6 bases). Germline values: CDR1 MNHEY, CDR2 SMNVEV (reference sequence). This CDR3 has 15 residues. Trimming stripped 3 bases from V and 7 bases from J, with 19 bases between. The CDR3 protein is CASSFSEVGAGEQYF. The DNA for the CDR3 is TGTGCCAGCAGTTTCTCCGAGGTCGGGGCGGGGGAGCAGTACTTC.

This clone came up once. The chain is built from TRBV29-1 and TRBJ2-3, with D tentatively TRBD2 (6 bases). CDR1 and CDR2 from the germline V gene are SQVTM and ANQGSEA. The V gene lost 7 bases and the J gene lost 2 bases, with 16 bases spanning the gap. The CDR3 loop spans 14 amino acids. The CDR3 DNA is TGCAGCGGAACGGGACTTATGAACACAGATACGCAGTATTTT. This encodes CSGTGLMNTDTQYF.

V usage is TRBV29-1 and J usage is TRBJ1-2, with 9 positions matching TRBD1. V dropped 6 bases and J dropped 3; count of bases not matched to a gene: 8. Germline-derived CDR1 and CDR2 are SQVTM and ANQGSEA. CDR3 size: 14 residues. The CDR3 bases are TGCAGCGTCGGGGGGGGACAGGGACACTATGGCTACACCTTC. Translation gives CSVGGGQGHYGYTF. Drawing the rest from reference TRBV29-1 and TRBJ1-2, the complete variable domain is SAVISQKPSRDICQRGTSLTIQCQVDSQVTMMFWYRQQPGQSLTLIATANQGSEATYESGFVIDKFPISRPNLTFSTLTVSNMSPEDSSIYLCSVGGGQGHYGYTFGSGTRLTVV.

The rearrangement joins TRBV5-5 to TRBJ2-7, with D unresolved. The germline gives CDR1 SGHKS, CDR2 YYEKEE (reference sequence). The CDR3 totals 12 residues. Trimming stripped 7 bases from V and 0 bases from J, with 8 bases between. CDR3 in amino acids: CASRLYSYEQYF. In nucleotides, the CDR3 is TGTGCCAGCCGTCTTTACTCCTACGAGCAGTACTTC. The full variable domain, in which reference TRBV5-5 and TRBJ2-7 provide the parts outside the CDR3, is DAGVTQSPTHLIKTRGQQVTLRCSPISGHKSVSWYQQVLGQGPQFIFQYYEKEERGRGNFPDRFSARQFPNYSSELNVNALLLGDSALYLCASRLYSYEQYFGPGTRLTVT.

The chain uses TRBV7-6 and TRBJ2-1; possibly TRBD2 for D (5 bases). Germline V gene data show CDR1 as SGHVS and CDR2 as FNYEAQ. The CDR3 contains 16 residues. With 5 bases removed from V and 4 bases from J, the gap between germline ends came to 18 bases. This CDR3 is CASSPPGVSRYNEQFF. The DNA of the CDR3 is TGTGCCAGCAGCCCCCCCGGGGTCAGCCGGTACAATGAGCAGTTCTTC. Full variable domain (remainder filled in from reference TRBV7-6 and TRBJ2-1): GAGVSQSPRYKVTKRGQDVALRCDPISGHVSLYWYRQALGQGPEFLTYFNYEAQQDKSGLPNDRFSAERPEGSISTLTIQRTEQRDSAMYRCASSPPGVSRYNEQFFGPGTRLTVL.

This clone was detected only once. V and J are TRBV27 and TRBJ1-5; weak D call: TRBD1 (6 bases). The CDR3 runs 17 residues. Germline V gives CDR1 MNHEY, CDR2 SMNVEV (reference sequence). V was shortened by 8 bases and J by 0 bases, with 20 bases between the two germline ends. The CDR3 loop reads CASAINVRTASNQPQHF. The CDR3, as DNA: TGTGCCAGCGCGATCAACGTCCGGACAGCTAGCAATCAGCCCCAGCATTTT.

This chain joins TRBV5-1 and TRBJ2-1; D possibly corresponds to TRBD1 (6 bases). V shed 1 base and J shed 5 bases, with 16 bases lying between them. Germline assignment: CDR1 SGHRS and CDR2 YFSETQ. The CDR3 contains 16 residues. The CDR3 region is CASSLMGQGPNNEQFF. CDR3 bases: TGCGCCAGCAGCTTGATGGGACAAGGACCCAACAATGAGCAGTTCTTC.

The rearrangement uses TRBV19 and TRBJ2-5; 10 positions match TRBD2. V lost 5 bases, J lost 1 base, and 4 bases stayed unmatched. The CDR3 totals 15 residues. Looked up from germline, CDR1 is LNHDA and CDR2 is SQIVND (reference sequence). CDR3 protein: CASSPWTSGQETQYF. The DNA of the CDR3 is TGTGCCAGTAGTCCCTGGACTAGCGGCCAAGAGACCCAGTACTTC. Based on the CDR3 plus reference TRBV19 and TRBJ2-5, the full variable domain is DGGITQSPKYLFRKEGQNVTLSCEQNLNHDAMYWYRQDPGQGLRLIYYSQIVNDFQKGDIAEGYSVSREKKESFPLTVTSAQKNPTAFYLCASSPWTSGQETQYFGPGTRLLVL.

The CDR3 DNA is TGTGCCAGCAGCTTGGCCGTCAGGGGGGACGAGCAGTACTTC. This sequence encodes CASSLAVRGDEQYF. The chain recombines TRBV5-4 with TRBJ2-7, with D tentatively TRBD1 (7 bases). The ends were cut back, 0 bases at V and 5 bases at J, with 12 bases in the middle. Per the germline V gene, CDR1 is SGHNT and CDR2 is YYREEE (reference sequence). The CDR3 totals 14 residues.

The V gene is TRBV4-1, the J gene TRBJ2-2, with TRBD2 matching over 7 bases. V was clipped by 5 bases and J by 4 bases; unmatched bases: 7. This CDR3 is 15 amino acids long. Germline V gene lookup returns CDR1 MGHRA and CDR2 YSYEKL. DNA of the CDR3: TGCGCCAGCAGCGCCCGGGACTATCCCACCGGGGAGCTGTTTTTT. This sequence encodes CASSARDYPTGELFF.

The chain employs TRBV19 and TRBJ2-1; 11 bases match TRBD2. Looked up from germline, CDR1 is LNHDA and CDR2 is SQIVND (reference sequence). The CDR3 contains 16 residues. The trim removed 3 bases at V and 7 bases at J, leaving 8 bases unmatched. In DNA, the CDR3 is TGTGCCAGTAGTATCGGGGTAGCGGGAGGGTGGAATGAGCAGTTCTTC. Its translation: CASSIGVAGGWNEQFF.

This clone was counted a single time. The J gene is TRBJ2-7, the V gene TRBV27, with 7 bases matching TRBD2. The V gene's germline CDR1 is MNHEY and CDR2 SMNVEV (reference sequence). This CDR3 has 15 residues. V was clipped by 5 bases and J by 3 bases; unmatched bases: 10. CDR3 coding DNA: TGTGCCAGCAGTACCCCCTCCGGGAGGAGCTACGAGCAGTACTTC. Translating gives CASSTPSGRSYEQYF.

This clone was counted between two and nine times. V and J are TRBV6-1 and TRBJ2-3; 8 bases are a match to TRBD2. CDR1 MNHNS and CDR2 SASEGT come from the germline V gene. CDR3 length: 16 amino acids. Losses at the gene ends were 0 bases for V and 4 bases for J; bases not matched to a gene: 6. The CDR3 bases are TGTGCCAGCAGTGAAGCTCCCGGGACTAGTGCAGATACGCAGTATTTT. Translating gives CASSEAPGTSADTQYF.

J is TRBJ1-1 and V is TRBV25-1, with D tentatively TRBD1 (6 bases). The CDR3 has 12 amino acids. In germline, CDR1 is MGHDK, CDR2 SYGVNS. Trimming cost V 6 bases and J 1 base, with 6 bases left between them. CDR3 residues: CASRQGNTEAFF. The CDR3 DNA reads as TGTGCCAGCAGACAGGGGAACACTGAAGCTTTCTTT.

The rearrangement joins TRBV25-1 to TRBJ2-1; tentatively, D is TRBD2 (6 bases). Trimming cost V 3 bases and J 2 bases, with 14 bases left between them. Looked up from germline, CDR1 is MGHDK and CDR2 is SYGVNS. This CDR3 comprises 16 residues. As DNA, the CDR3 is TGTGCCAGCAGTGATACGCTAGCGTTTACCTACAATGAGCAGTTCTTC. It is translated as CASSDTLAFTYNEQFF.

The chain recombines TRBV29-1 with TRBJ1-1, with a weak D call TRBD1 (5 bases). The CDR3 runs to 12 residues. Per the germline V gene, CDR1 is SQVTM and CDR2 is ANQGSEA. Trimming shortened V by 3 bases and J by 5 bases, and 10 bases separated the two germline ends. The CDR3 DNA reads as TGCAGCGTTGATAGGGGTCGAACTGAAGCTTTCTTT. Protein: CSVDRGRTEAFF.

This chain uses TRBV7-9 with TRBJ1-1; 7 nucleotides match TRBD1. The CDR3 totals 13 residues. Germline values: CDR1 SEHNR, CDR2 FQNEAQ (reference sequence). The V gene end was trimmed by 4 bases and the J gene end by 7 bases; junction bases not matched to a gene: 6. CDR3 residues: CASSSGQLVEAFF. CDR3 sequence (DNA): TGTGCCAGCAGCTCGGGACAGTTAGTTGAAGCTTTCTTT.

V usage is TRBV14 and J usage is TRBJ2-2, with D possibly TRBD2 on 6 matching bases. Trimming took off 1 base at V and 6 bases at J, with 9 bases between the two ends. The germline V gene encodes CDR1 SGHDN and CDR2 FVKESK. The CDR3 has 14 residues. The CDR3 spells CASSQGSGAGELFF. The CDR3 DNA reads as TGTGCCAGCAGCCAAGGTTCGGGGGCCGGGGAGCTGTTTTTT.

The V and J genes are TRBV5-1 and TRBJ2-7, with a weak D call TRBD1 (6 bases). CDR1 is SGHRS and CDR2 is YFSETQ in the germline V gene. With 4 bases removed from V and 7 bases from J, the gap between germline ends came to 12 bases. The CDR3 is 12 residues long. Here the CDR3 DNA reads TGCGCCAGCAGCACCGGACAGATGGAGCAGTACTTC. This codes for CASSTGQMEQYF.

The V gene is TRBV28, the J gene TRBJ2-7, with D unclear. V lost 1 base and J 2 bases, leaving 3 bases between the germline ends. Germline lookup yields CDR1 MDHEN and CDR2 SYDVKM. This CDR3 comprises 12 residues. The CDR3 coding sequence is TGTGCCAGCAGTTTATCCACCTACGAGCAGTACTTC. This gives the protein CASSLSTYEQYF.

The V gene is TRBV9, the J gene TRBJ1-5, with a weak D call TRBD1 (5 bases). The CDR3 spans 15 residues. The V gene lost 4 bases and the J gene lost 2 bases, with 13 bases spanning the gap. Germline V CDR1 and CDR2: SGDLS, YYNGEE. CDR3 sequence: CASSPYDSRNQPQHF. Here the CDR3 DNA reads TGTGCCAGCAGCCCTTACGACAGCCGCAATCAGCCCCAGCATTTT.

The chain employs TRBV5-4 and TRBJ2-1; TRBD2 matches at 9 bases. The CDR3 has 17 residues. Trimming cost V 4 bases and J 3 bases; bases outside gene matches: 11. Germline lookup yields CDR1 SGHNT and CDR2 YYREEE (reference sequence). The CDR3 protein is CASSPGTSKVLYNEQFF. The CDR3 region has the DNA TGTGCCAGCAGCCCAGGGACTAGCAAGGTACTCTACAATGAGCAGTTCTTC.